Included here is one T cell receptor beta chain sequence, with context. Its antigen is unknown. Using unique molecular identifiers, the investigators prepared the TCRbeta library. TCRdb processed the PCR reads anew with MiXCR; each CDR3 protein has one entry. Found here are roughly 98,000 distinct CDR3 sequences, 15% to 19% of them singletons; the top ten hold about 18%. The data originate from a study of T-cell reconstitution after alpha-beta-depleted transplantation in children. General study results and limits: Alpha-beta T cells about two months after transplant reportedly derived from several hundred expanded graft clones. T-cell numbers and diversity, one year after transplant, stemmed largely from T cells that were newly produced. For some patients, TCRbeta diversity was high at day 60 because of recipient T cells and thymic progenitors that survived.

The CDR3 runs to 13 residues. The V end lost 1 base, the J end lost 4 bases, and 8 bases lay between the germline ends. Germline-derived CDR1 and CDR2 are SGHTA and FQGNSA. The TCR sequence derives from a male patient aged 2 to 10 who had a stem cell transplant for acute lymphoblastic leukemia, so the T cells may come from the graft donor. The genes are TRBV7-2 and TRBJ2-7, with unresolved D. The material sequenced was PBMCs, mostly from graft donor cells, taken 180 days after TCRalphabeta/CD19-depleted stem cell transplant. CDR3: CASSLGALYEQYF. CDR3 nucleotide sequence: TGTGCCAGCAGCTTAGGGGCGCTGTACGAGCAGTACTTC. Filled out from reference TRBV7-2 and TRBJ2-7, the complete variable domain reads GAGVSQSPSNKVTEKGKDVELRCDPISGHTALYWYRQSLGQGLEFLIYFQGNSAPDKSGLPSDRFSAERTGGSVSTLTIQRTQQEDSAVYLCASSLGALYEQYFGPGTRLTVT.